The 24 T cell receptor beta chains given below trace back to one sample, sequenced in a study of cytomegalovirus exposure and HLA in healthy donors. Researchers ran the PCR with 60 Vbeta and 13 Jbeta primers. TCRdb's copy holds only in-frame clones and misses some; the assay was immunoSEQ multiplex PCR. The sample lists 100,000 to 150,000 clones; 60% to 80% were seen once. What was sequenced was PBMCs. The receptors were gathered from a man in his forties or fifties in good health and CMV-seropositive.

This clone was seen a few times. The sample has other DNA sequences that encode this CDR3 too. The chain is built from TRBV5-1 and TRBJ2-5; no clear D. The CDR3 loop spans 11 amino acids. Trimming stripped 1 base from V and 4 bases from J, with 2 bases between. Germline V gene data show CDR1 as SGHRS and CDR2 as YFSETQ. The CDR3 DNA follows: TGCGCCAGCAGCTTGCGAGAGACCCAGTACTTC. Its protein product is CASSLRETQYF.

V usage is TRBV11-3 and J usage is TRBJ2-3, with TRBD2 identical over 10 bases. In germline, CDR1 is SGHNT, CDR2 YENEEA. The CDR3 is 16 amino acids. J gave up 4 bases and V 5 bases, and 9 bases lay outside the gene matches. The CDR3 DNA follows: TGTGCCAGCAGCGAGCGGGGGGGTAGTGGTGCAGATACGCAGTATTTT. It yields the protein CASSERGGSGADTQYF.

The chain joins TRBV9 to TRBJ1-3; D is undetermined. This CDR3 has 15 residues. V lost 0 bases to trimming and J lost 0 bases, with 7 bases between them. The germline V gene has CDR1 SGDLS and CDR2 YYNGEE. The DNA of the CDR3 is TGTGCCAGCAGCGTAGATCAGGCCTCTGGAAACACCATATATTTT. It encodes CASSVDQASGNTIYF.

This chain joins TRBV14 and TRBJ1-1, with TRBD1 matching over 10 bases. The CDR3 is 14 amino acids. Germline assignment: CDR1 SGHDN and CDR2 FVKESK. J gave up 5 bases and V 3 bases, and 3 bases lay outside the gene matches. The CDR3 region is CASSQGQGITEAFF. CDR3 coding DNA: TGTGCCAGCAGCCAGGGACAGGGGATAACTGAAGCTTTCTTT.

The chain couples TRBV2 to TRBJ2-3, with 8 bases fitting TRBD2. The CDR3 consists of 16 residues. The J segment lost 3 bases and the V segment lost 5 bases, leaving 10 bases of the junction unmatched. Germline-derived CDR1 and CDR2 are SNHLY and FYNNEI. The chain's CDR3 is CASSSSGSRVTDTQYF. CDR3 bases: TGTGCCAGCAGTTCGAGCGGGAGTAGGGTGACAGATACGCAGTATTTT.

V and J are TRBV18 and TRBJ1-3; the match to TRBD1 covers 7 bases. From germline, CDR1 is KGHSH and CDR2 LQKENI. Trimming cost V 4 bases and J 1 base; bases outside gene matches: 7. The CDR3 runs 16 residues. CDR3 region: CASSLGTAESGNTIYF. In nucleotides, the CDR3 is TGTGCCAGCTCACTTGGGACAGCAGAGTCTGGAAACACCATATATTTT.

This clone has more than one count but fewer than ten. This chain joins TRBV10-2 and TRBJ1-3, with D maybe TRBD1 (6 bases). The CDR3 is made up of 14 amino acids. Germline loops: CDR1 WSHSY, CDR2 SAAADI. The V end was cut by 7 bases, the J end by 3 bases, with 13 bases between. For the CDR3, the DNA is TGCGCCAGCACCAGGGGTTTAGATGGAAACACCATATATTTT. It encodes CASTRGLDGNTIYF.

This clone was seen just once. At one end the junction does not follow the germline gene, possibly because of a read error. The V gene is TRBV5-6, the J gene TRBJ1-2; no clear D. Germline lookup yields CDR1 SGHDT and CDR2 YYEEEE. The CDR3 has 14 residues. The CDR3 nucleotides are TGTGCCAGCAGCTTGGCTGCAGGAACGGTTGGCTACATCTTC. Translating it yields CASSLAAGTVGYIF. Full variable domain (missing parts from reference TRBV5-6 and TRBJ1-2): DAGVTQSPTHLIKTRGQQVTLRCSPKSGHDTVSWYQQALGQGPQFIFQYYEEEERQRGNFPDRFSGHQFPNYSSELNVNALLLGDSALYLCASSLAAGTVGYIFGSGTRLTVV.

The chain uses TRBV5-1 and TRBJ1-3; no firm D call. V lost 2 bases and J 4 bases, leaving 13 bases between the germline ends. CDR1 is SGHRS and CDR2 is YFSETQ in the germline V gene. This CDR3 is built from 15 residues. CDR3 coding DNA: TGCGCCAGCAGCTTCGGCAGTATGAGGGGAAACACCATATATTTT. Protein product: CASSFGSMRGNTIYF.

The chain couples TRBV6-6 to TRBJ2-3; possible D gene TRBD2, 5 bases. This CDR3 is built from 13 residues. The V gene's germline CDR1 is MNHNY and CDR2 SVGAGI (reference sequence). Trimming removed 8 bases at V and 2 bases at J, with 11 bases between. The CDR3 spells CASRRTSTDTQYF. DNA of the CDR3: TGTGCCAGCCGCAGGACTTCCACAGATACGCAGTATTTT.

The J gene is TRBJ2-7, the V gene TRBV2, with TRBD2 matching over 7 bases. Germline V lookup: CDR1 SNHLY, CDR2 FYNNEI. The J segment lost 3 bases and the V segment lost 6 bases, leaving 14 bases of the junction unmatched. The CDR3 is 16 residues long. The CDR3: CASRDILPSGFYEQYF. The CDR3 nucleotides are TGTGCCAGCAGAGATATCCTACCTAGCGGCTTCTACGAGCAGTACTTC.

This clone has only a few counts. The chain couples TRBV19 to TRBJ1-1; D not certain. Germline lookup yields CDR1 LNHDA and CDR2 SQIVND (reference sequence). Trimming shortened V by 5 bases and J by 9 bases, and 13 bases separated the two germline ends. CDR3 length: 12 residues. CDR3 DNA sequence: TGTGCCAGTAGTCCCCGGGAACTCCAAGCTTTCTTT. Protein product: CASSPRELQAFF.

The sample holds a few counts of this clone. The V call is TRBV18, the J call TRBJ2-1; no definite D call. Germline V gene lookup returns CDR1 KGHSH and CDR2 LQKENI. The V end was cut by 3 bases, the J end by 0 bases, with 9 bases between. The CDR3 covers 15 residues. For the CDR3, the DNA is TGTGCCAGCTCACCCGACTCCAGCTCCTACAATGAGCAGTTCTTC. Translating gives CASSPDSSSYNEQFF.

The genes are TRBV7-6 and TRBJ2-2; 8 positions match TRBD2. The CDR3 sequence is 16 residues long. The J segment lost 1 base and the V segment lost 2 bases, leaving 3 bases of the junction unmatched. Germline V gives CDR1 SGHVS, CDR2 FNYEAQ. CDR3 bases: TGTGCCAGCAGCTTACGGGCGGGGGGGAACACCGGGGAGCTGTTTTTT. This encodes CASSLRAGGNTGELFF.

Only a few counts were recorded for this clone. The V call is TRBV28, the J call TRBJ2-7, with 12 bases lining up with TRBD1. With V trimmed by 4 bases and J by 3 bases, 7 bases remained unmatched. Germline V gene sequence: CDR1 MDHEN, CDR2 SYDVKM. The CDR3 runs to 16 residues. CDR3 in DNA: TGTGCCAGCAGTTCCTACGGGACAGGGGGCTTCTACGAGCAGTACTTC. Translating it yields CASSSYGTGGFYEQYF.

This chain connects TRBV29-1 to TRBJ2-1; 7 nucleotides align to TRBD1. The CDR3 extends over 13 amino acids. Germline values: CDR1 SQVTM, CDR2 ANQGSEA. Trimming cost V 6 bases and J 7 bases; bases outside gene matches: 9. The chain's CDR3 is CSVGTAMGNEQFF. CDR3 coding DNA: TGCAGCGTAGGGACAGCGATGGGGAATGAGCAGTTCTTC.

CDR3 region: CATSRANAGGETQYF. CDR3 sequence (DNA): TGTGCCACCAGCAGAGCGAACGCGGGCGGGGAGACCCAGTACTTC. The genes are TRBV15 and TRBJ2-5; a possible D gene is TRBD2 (5 bases). CDR3 length: 15 residues. Germline CDR1 and CDR2: LNHNV and YYDKDF (reference sequence). Trimming shortened V by 1 base and J by 5 bases, and 14 bases separated the two germline ends.

The CDR3, as DNA: TGTGCCAGCAGTGTCCGGTCCGCAGGGGAGGAGCAGTTCTTC. Translated: CASSVRSAGEEQFF. The chain couples TRBV2 to TRBJ2-1; D might be TRBD1 (6 bases). The CDR3 extends over 14 amino acids. V lost 4 bases and J 10 bases, leaving 17 bases between the germline ends. CDR1 is SNHLY and CDR2 is FYNNEI in the germline V gene.

This clone was seen a single time. The chain links TRBV7-3 to TRBJ2-1; D ambiguous. The CDR3 is 13 residues long. Germline-derived CDR1 and CDR2 are SGHTA and FQGTGA. The V gene lost 5 bases and the J gene lost 5 bases, with 10 bases spanning the gap. The CDR3 sequence: CASSAGSNNEQFF. The CDR3 region has the DNA TGTGCCAGCAGCGCCGGGTCGAACAATGAGCAGTTCTTC.

This chain links TRBV6-5 with TRBJ2-7; the D gene is possibly TRBD1 (6 bases). In germline, CDR1 is MNHEY, CDR2 SVGAGI. The CDR3 length is 14 residues. The germline V and J ends were trimmed by 7 bases and 2 bases, with 15 bases remaining between them. The CDR3 protein is CASKAAGVPYEQYF. CDR3 sequence (DNA): TGTGCCAGCAAGGCGGCAGGGGTGCCCTACGAGCAGTACTTC.

V gene TRBV7-2 combines with J gene TRBJ2-2, with 8 bases aligning to TRBD1. The germline V gene has CDR1 SGHTA and CDR2 FQGNSA. The V gene end was trimmed by 1 base and the J gene end by 6 bases; junction bases not matched to a gene: 7. The CDR3 totals 16 residues. The CDR3 protein is CASSLVRTGNSGELFF. DNA of the CDR3: TGTGCCAGCAGCTTAGTGCGGACAGGGAATTCCGGGGAGCTGTTTTTT.

Only one count was recorded for this clone. The chain has TRBV7-2 and TRBJ2-1; the D gene is possibly TRBD2 (5 bases). CDR3 length equals 14 residues. Germline CDR1 is SGHTA and CDR2 is FQGNSA. Trimming pared 1 base from V and 2 bases from J, leaving 6 bases between. CDR3 coding DNA: TGTGCCAGCAGCTTAGGAGGGACCTACAATGAGCAGTTCTTC. It translates to CASSLGGTYNEQFF.

Only a few counts were recorded for this clone. V is TRBV19 and J is TRBJ2-7; TRBD1 matches 11 bases. CDR1 is LNHDA and CDR2 is SQIVND in the germline V gene (reference sequence). This CDR3 region has 14 residues. Trimming removed 8 bases from V and 3 bases from J; junction bases left unmatched: 6. The DNA for the CDR3 is TGTGCCAGTGTAGGGGGGACAGGGGGCTACGAGCAGTACTTC. It yields the protein CASVGGTGGYEQYF.

The chain is built from TRBV5-4 and TRBJ2-7; 11 bases fit TRBD1. V shed 0 bases, J shed 3 bases, and the junction held 2 bases outside the gene matches. The germline gives CDR1 SGHNT, CDR2 YYREEE (reference sequence). The CDR3 sequence is 15 residues long. CDR3 sequence reads: CASSLGGTGGYEQYF. The CDR3 coding sequence is TGTGCCAGCAGCTTGGGGGGGACAGGGGGCTACGAGCAGTACTTC. The full variable domain, completed using reference TRBV5-4 and TRBJ2-7, is ETGVTQSPTHLIKTRGQQVTLRCSSQSGHNTVSWYQQALGQGPQFIFQYYREEENGRGNFPPRFSGLQFPNYSSELNVNALELDDSALYLCASSLGGTGGYEQYFGPGTRLTVT.